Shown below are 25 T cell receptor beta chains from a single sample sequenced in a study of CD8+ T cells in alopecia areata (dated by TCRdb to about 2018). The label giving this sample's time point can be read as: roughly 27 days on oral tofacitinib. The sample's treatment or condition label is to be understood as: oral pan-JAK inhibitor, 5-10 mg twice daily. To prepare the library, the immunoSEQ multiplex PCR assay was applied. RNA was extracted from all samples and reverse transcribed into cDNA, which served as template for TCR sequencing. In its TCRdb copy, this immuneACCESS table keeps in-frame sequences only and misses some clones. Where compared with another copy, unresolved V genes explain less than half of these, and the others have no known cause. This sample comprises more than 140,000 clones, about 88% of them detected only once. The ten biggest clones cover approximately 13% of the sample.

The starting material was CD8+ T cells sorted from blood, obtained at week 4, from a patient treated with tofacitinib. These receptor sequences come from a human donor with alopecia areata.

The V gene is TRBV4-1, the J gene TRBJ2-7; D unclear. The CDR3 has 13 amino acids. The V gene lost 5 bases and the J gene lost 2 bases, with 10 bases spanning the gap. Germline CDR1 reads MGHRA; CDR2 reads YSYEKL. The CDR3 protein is CASSTDGTYEQYF. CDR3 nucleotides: TGCGCCAGCAGCACCGACGGAACCTACGAGCAGTACTTC.

The DNA of the CDR3 is TGTGCCAGCACACATCCCCAGGGCGGAGAGACCCAGTACTTC. Amino acids: CASTHPQGGETQYF. The rearrangement links TRBV6-6 to TRBJ2-5; tentative D call: TRBD1 (5 bases). The CDR3 totals 14 residues. Deletions cut 7 bases from V and 4 bases from J, with 16 bases between. CDR1 is MNHNY, CDR2 SVGAGI, per germline (reference sequence).

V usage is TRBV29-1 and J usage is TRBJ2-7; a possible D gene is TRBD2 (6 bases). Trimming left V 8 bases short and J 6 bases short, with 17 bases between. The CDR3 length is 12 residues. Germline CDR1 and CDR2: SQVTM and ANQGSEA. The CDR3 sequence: CSTRTAAGEQYF. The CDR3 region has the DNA TGCAGCACTAGGACGGCAGCGGGCGAGCAGTACTTC.

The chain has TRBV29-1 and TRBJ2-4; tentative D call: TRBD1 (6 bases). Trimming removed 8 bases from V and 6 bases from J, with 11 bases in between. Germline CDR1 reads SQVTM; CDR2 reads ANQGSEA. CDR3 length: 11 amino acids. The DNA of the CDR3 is TGCAGCCTCAAGACAGGAAACATTCAGTACTTC. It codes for CSLKTGNIQYF. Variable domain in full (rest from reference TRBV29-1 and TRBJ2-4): SAVISQKPSRDICQRGTSLTIQCQVDSQVTMMFWYRQQPGQSLTLIATANQGSEATYESGFVIDKFPISRPNLTFSTLTVSNMSPEDSSIYLCSLKTGNIQYFGAGTRLSVL.

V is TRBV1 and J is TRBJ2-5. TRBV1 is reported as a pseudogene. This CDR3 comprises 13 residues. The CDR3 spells CTSSQVIRETQYF. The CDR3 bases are TGCACCAGCAGCCAAGTTATAAGGGAGACCCAGTACTTC.

CDR3 sequence (DNA): TGTGCCAGCAGCGAGGACCTTTTAGTTGAAACCACCGGGGAGCTGTTTTTT. Protein: CASSEDLLVETTGELFF. J is TRBJ2-2 and V is TRBV9; unclear D gene. V was cut by 3 bases and J by 4 bases, with 19 bases left in between. CDR3 length: 17 residues. Germline V gene sequence: CDR1 SGDLS, CDR2 YYNGEE.

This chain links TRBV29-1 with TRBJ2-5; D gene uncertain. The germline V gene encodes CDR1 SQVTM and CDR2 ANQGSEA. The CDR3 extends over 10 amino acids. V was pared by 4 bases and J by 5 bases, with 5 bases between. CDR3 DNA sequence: TGCAGCGTTGTAGGGGAGACCCAGTACTTC. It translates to CSVVGETQYF.

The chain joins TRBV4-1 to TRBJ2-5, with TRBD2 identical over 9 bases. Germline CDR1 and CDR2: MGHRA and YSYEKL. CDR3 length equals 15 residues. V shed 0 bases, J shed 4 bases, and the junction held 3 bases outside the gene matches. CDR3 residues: CASSQDGTSLETQYF. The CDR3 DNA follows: TGCGCCAGCAGCCAAGATGGGACTAGCCTAGAGACCCAGTACTTC.

The DNA for the CDR3 is TGTGCCAGCAGTGAAGCGCTGGGGTTCTCAGGGGGCTACACCTTC. Translated, it gives CASSEALGFSGGYTF. The chain is built from TRBV2 and TRBJ1-2, with D tentatively TRBD1 (5 bases). The CDR3 runs 15 residues. The germline gives CDR1 SNHLY, CDR2 FYNNEI. V was pared by 0 bases and J by 8 bases, with 16 bases between. Full variable domain (outside the CDR3, taken from reference TRBV2 and TRBJ1-2): EPEVTQTPSHQVTQMGQEVILRCVPISNHLYFYWYRQILGQKVEFLVSFYNNEISEKSEIFDDQFSVERPDGSNFTLKIRSTKLEDSAMYFCASSEALGFSGGYTFGSGTRLTVV.

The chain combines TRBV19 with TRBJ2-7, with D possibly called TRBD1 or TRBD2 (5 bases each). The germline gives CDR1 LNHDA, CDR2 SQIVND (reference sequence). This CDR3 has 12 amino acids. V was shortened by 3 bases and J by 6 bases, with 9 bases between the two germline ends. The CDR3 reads CASSISGLEQYF. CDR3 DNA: TGTGCCAGTAGTATTTCGGGGCTCGAGCAGTACTTC.

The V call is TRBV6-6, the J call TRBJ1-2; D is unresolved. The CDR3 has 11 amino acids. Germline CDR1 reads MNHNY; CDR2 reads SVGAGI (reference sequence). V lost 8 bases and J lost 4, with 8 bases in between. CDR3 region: CASLEVYGYTF. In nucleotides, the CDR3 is TGTGCCAGCCTTGAGGTCTATGGCTACACCTTC.

The CDR3, as DNA: TGCGCCAGCAGCCAGAACTTTCTAGCGGGAGAAGAGACCCAGTACTTC. It encodes CASSQNFLAGEETQYF. V gene TRBV4-1 combines with J gene TRBJ2-5; TRBD2 matches at 10 bases. Germline V gene data show CDR1 as MGHRA and CDR2 as YSYEKL. V lost 3 bases, J lost 3 bases, and 7 bases stayed unmatched. The CDR3 runs to 16 residues.

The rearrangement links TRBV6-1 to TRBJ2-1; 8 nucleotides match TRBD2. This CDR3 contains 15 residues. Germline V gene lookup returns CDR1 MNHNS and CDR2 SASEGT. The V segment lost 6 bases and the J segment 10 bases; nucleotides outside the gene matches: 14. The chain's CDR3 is CASRKTSAPREEQFF. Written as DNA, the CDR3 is TGTGCCAGCAGGAAGACTAGCGCGCCACGTGAGGAGCAGTTCTTC.

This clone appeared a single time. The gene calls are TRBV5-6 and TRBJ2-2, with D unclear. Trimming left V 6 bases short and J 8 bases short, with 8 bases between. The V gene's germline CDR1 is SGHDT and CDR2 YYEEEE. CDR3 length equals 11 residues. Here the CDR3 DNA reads TGTGCCAGCACCCTGGCGGGGGAGCTGTTTTTT. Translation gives CASTLAGELFF. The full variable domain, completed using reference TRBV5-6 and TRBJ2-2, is DAGVTQSPTHLIKTRGQQVTLRCSPKSGHDTVSWYQQALGQGPQFIFQYYEEEERQRGNFPDRFSGHQFPNYSSELNVNALLLGDSALYLCASTLAGELFFGEGSRLTVL.

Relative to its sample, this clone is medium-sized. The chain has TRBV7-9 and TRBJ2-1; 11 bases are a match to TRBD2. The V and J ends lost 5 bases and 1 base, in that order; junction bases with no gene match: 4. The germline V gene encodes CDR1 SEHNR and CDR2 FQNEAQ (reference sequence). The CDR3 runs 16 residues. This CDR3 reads CASSDTSGSSYNEQFF. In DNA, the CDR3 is TGTGCCAGCAGCGATACTAGCGGGAGTTCCTACAATGAGCAGTTCTTC.

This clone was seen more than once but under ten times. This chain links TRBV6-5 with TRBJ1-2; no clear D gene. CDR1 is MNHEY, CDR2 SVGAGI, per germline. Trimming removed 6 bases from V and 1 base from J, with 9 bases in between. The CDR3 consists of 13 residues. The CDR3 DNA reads TGTGCCAGCAGACCCGAGTTTAACTATGGCTACACCTTC. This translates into CASRPEFNYGYTF.

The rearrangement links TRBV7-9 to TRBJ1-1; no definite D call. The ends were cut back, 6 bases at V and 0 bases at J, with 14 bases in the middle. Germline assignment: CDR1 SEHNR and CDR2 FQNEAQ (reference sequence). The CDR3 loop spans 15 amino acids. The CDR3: CASSQGRGVNTEAFF. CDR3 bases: TGTGCCAGCAGTCAAGGCCGGGGAGTGAACACTGAAGCTTTCTTT.

CDR3 coding DNA: TGTGCCAGCAGCCTAATGAACACCGGGGAGCTGTTTTTT. Protein sequence: CASSLMNTGELFF. The chain combines TRBV27 with TRBJ2-2; D is unresolved. The CDR3 length is 13 residues. Trimming pared 6 bases from V and 1 base from J, leaving 6 bases between. Germline V CDR1 and CDR2: MNHEY, SMNVEV (reference sequence).

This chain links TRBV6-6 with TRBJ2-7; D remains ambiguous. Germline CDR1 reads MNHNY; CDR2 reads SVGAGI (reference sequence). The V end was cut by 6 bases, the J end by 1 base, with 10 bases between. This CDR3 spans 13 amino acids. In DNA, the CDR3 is TGTGCCAGCAGCGGACCTGAATCCTACGAGCAGTACTTC. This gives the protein CASSGPESYEQYF.

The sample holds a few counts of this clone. CDR3 amino acids: CATSRASSRGELFF. The CDR3 nucleotides read TGTGCCACCTCCCGAGCCAGTTCGAGAGGGGAGCTGTTTTTT. V and J are TRBV9 and TRBJ2-2; D remains ambiguous. CDR1 and CDR2 from the germline V gene are SGDLS and YYNGEE. V gave up 9 bases and J gave up 8 bases, with 20 bases separating them. This CDR3 is 14 amino acids long.

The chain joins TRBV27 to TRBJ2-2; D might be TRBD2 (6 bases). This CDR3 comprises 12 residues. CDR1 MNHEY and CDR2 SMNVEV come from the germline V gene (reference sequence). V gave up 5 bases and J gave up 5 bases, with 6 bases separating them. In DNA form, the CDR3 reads TGTGCCAGCAGTGGGGGGACCGGGGAGCTGTTTTTT. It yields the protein CASSGGTGELFF.

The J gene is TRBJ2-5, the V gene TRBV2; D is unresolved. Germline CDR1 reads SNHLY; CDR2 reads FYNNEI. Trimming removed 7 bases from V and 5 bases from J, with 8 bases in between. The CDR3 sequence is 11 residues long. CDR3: CASITDETQYF. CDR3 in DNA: TGTGCCAGCATTACAGATGAGACCCAGTACTTC.

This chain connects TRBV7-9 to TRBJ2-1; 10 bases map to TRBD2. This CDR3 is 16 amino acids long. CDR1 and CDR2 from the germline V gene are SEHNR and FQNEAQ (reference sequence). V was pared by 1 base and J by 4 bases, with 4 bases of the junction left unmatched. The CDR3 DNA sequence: TGTGCCAGCAGCTTAGTGGCTAGCGGGAGTTACAATGAGCAGTTCTTC. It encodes CASSLVASGSYNEQFF. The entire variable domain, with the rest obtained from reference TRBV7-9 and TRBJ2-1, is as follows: DTGVSQNPRHKITKRGQNVTFRCDPISEHNRLYWYRQTLGQGPEFLTYFQNEAQLEKSRLLSDRFSAERPKGSFSTLEIQRTEQGDSAMYLCASSLVASGSYNEQFFGPGTRLTVL.

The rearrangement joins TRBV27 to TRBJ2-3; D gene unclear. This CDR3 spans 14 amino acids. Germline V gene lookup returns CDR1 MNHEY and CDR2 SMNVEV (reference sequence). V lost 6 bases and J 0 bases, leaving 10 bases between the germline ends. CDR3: CASSTQASTDTQYF. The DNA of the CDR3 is TGTGCCAGCAGCACACAAGCGAGCACAGATACGCAGTATTTT.

CDR3 nucleotide sequence: TGTGCCTGGAGTAAAAAATCGAACACCGGGGAGCTGTTTTTT. This encodes CAWSKKSNTGELFF. The chain has TRBV30 and TRBJ2-2; D gene uncertain. With 2 bases removed from V and 0 bases from J, the gap between germline ends came to 7 bases. The germline V gene encodes CDR1 GTSNPN and CDR2 SVGIG (reference sequence). This CDR3 region has 14 residues.